This TCR beta chain is drawn from a study of T cell responses to AZD1222 COVID-19 vaccine. General study findings and limits: AZD1222 recipients seropositive at baseline numbered only 5 to 7.

Germline V gene sequence: CDR1 LGHNA, CDR2 YSLEER. After removal of 0 bases from V and 4 bases from J, the junction contained 9 bases not matched to a gene. The CDR3 length is 17 residues. Of note for this clone: Its antigen is unidentified.

The assay was immunoSEQ multiplex PCR, and TCRdb's table has in-frame clones only and misses some. Of 110,000 to 150,000 clones listed, about 90% were seen once; the top ten hold approximately 3.4%. This TCR derives from an adult in good health. The V call is TRBV4-3, the J call TRBJ2-1; 7 nucleotides align to TRBD2. The sequences come from peripheral blood, collected on day 0 of AZD1222 vaccination. Here the CDR3 reads CASSQDILGGSYNEQFF. CDR3 DNA: TGCGCCAGCAGCCAAGATATACTTGGCGGGAGTTACAATGAGCAGTTCTTC.